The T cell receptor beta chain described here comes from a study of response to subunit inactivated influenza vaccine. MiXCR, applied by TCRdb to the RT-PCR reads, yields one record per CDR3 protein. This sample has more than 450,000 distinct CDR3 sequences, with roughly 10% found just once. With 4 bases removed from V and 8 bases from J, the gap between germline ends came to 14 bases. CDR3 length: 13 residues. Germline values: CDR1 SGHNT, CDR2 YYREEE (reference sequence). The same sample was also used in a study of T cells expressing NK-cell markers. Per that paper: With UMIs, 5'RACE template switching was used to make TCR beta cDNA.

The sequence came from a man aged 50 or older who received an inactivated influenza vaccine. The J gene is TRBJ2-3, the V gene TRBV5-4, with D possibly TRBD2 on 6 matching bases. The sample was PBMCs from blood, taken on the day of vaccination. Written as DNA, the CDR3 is TGTGCCAGCAGCGGCGGGGACGGTGCTACGCAGTATTTT. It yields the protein CASSGGDGATQYF.